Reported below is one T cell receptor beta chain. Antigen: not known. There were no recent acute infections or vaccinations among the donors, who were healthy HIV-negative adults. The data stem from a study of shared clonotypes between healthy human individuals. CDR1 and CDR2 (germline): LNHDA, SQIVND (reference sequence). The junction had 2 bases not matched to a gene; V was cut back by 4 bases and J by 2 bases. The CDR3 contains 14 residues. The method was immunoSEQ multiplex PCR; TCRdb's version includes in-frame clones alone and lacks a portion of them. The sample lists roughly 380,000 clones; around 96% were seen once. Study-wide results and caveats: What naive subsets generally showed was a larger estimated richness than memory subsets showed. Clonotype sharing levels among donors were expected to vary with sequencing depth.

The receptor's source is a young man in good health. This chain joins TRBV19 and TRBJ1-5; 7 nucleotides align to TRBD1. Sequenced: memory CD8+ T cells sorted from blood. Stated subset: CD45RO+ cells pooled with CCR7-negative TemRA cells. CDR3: CASSKTGGNQPQHF. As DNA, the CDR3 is TGTGCCAGTAGTAAAACAGGGGGCAATCAGCCCCAGCATTTT.